These T cell receptor beta chains were read from a single sample in a study of glioma-infiltrating T cells. In TCRdb, the multiplex PCR reads were re-called with MiXCR into one record per CDR3 protein. Among 100,000 to 150,000 distinct CDR3 sequences listed, under 25% were seen once. The sample taken for sequencing was glioma tissue, nonneoplastic brain tissue, or PBMCs (not recorded which). These receptors were obtained from a human donor with low-grade glioma or glioblastoma, undergoing nonglioma brain surgery, or in good health (not recorded which). Each CDR3 is given with its conserved first and last residue. The D gene is left open where the match is weak. A row's size may be missing; if present it is once, few, many or a size class.

abundance	d_gene	j_gene	v_gene	CDR3aa	CDR3nt
NA	TRBD2	TRBJ2-5	TRBV12-3/TRBV12-4	CASSLRLAGCTQYF	TGTGCCAGCAGTCTCCGACTAGCGGGGTGCACCCAGTACTTC
NA	NA	TRBJ2-1	TRBV25-1	CASSVTNWNEQLF	TGTGCCAGCAGTGTGACCAATTGGAATGAGCAGCTCTTC
many	NA	TRBJ2-3	TRBV14	CASSQDRTGAEDTQYF	TGTGCCAGCAGCCAAGATCGAACGGGGGCGGAAGATACGCAGTATTTT
many	NA	TRBJ1-1	TRBV4-1	CASSQAQPATREGTEAFF	TGCGCCAGCAGCCAAGCACAACCCGCAACGAGAGAGGGCACTGAAGCTTTCTTT
few	TRBD1	TRBJ1-1	TRBV4-1	CASSQGPGGTEAFF	TGCGCCAGCAGCCAAGGCCCAGGGGGCACTGAAGCTTTCTTT
NA	TRBD1	TRBJ2-5	TRBV14	CASSSPTGNGETQYF	TGTGCCAGCAGCTCTCCGACAGGGAACGGCGAGACCCAGTACTTC
NA	TRBD1	TRBJ2-3	TRBV7-2	CASSSRGQGATDTQYF	TGTGCCAGCAGCTCTCGCGGACAGGGGGCCACAGATACGCAGTATTTT
NA	TRBD1	TRBJ2-2	TRBV7-3	CASSLTGTGNTGDLFF	TGTGCCAGCAGCTTAACAGGGACAGGGAACACCGGGGATCTGTTTTTT
few	NA	TRBJ1-5	TRBV28	CASSSAGEINQPQHF	TGTGCCAGCAGCAGTGCGGGGGAAATAAATCAGCCCCAGCATTTT
NA	NA	TRBJ2-3	TRBV7-2	CASSLGYLNSTDTQYF	TGTGCCAGCAGCTTAGGCTACCTTAATAGCACAGATACGCAGTATTTT
few	NA	TRBJ2-3	TRBV7-2	CASSGGVGDTQYF	TGTGCCAGCAGCGGGGGCGTGGGAGATACGCAGTATTTT
NA	NA	TRBJ1-1	TRBV19	CASSIGPQGRTTEAFF	TGTGCCAGTAGTATAGGGCCACAGGGCCGCACCACTGAAGCTTTCTTT
NA	NA	TRBJ2-3	TRBV2	CASSGGQSPEYF	TGTGCCAGCAGCGGGGGACAGTCCCCGGAGTATTTT
many	NA	TRBJ2-2	TRBV27	CASSTDSLANTGELFF	TGTGCCAGCAGTACGGACAGCCTCGCGAACACCGGGGAGCTGTTTTTT
many	TRBD1	TRBJ2-5	TRBV7-2	CASSLGQGRQETQYF	TGTGCCAGCAGCCTGGGACAGGGGCGCCAAGAGACCCAGTACTTC
NA	TRBD2	TRBJ2-3	TRBV11-2	CASSSRRGDTQYF	TGTGCCAGCAGCTCCCGTCGGGGGGACACGCAGTATTTT
NA	NA	TRBJ1-5	TRBV19	CASDQRGLGNQPQHF	TGTGCCAGTGACCAGAGAGGGTTGGGCAATCAGCCCCAGCATTTT
NA	NA	TRBJ2-4	TRBV6-9	CASSYMTRAKSIQYF	TGTGCCAGCAGTTATATGACTAGGGCCAAAAGCATTCAGTACTTC
few	NA	TRBJ1-2	TRBV7-9	CASRSGGGYGYTF	TGTGCCAGCAGATCCGGCGGGGGCTATGGCTACACCTTC
few	NA	TRBJ2-3	TRBV4-2	CASSQAGPDTQYF	TGTGCCAGCAGCCAAGCGGGTCCAGATACGCAGTATTTT
few	TRBD1	TRBJ1-1	TRBV14	CASSQDYRGTEAFF	TGTGCCAGCAGCCAAGACTACAGGGGCACTGAAGCTTTCTTT
few	TRBD1	TRBJ1-5	TRBV18	CASSPGRGTPGRKPQHF	TGTGCCAGCTCACCGGGCAGGGGGACCCCCGGTAGGAAGCCCCAGCATTTT
NA	NA	TRBJ2-2	TRBV24-1	CATSDPWPQGVTGELFF	TGTGCCACCAGTGATCCCTGGCCCCAGGGTGTCACCGGGGAGCTGTTTTTT
NA	NA	TRBJ2-1	TRBV29-1	CSLRQNNEQFF	TGCAGCTTAAGACAGAACAATGAGCAGTTCTTC
many	TRBD1	TRBJ2-3	TRBV6-1	CASREQGAVTDTQYF	TGTGCCAGCAGGGAACAGGGGGCTGTCACAGATACGCAGTATTTT
few	TRBD2	TRBJ2-3	TRBV4-2	CASSQQAGGWTDTQYF	TGTGCCAGCAGCCAACAAGCGGGGGGATGGACAGATACGCAGTATTTT
few	TRBD1	TRBJ2-1	TRBV4-1	CASSRTGTGLYNEQFF	TGCGCCAGCAGCCGGACCGGGACAGGGCTCTACAATGAGCAGTTCTTC
few	NA	TRBJ2-2	TRBV28	CASNRRGGTYTGELFF	TGTGCCAGCAACCGACGCGGGGGCACTTACACCGGGGAGCTGTTTTTT
few	NA	TRBJ2-1	TRBV6-1	CASSSPGGWGGNEQFF	TGTGCCAGCAGTTCCCCAGGGGGGTGGGGCGGGAATGAGCAGTTCTTC
many	NA	TRBJ2-1	TRBV6-1	CASTRPASPPEQFF	TGTGCCAGCACCCGTCCGGCCTCGCCCCCCGAGCAGTTCTTC
NA	TRBD1	TRBJ2-1	TRBV6-2/TRBV6-3	CAASDPGQGRSWTEQFF	TGTGCCGCCAGTGATCCGGGACAGGGAAGGAGCTGGACTGAGCAGTTCTTC
few	TRBD1	TRBJ1-3	TRBV6-1	CASSTTDRGGNTIYF	TGTGCCAGCAGCACTACCGACAGGGGAGGAAACACCATATATTTT
NA	TRBD1	TRBJ1-2	TRBV19	CASQYRGNYGYTF	TGTGCCAGCCAATACAGGGGGAACTATGGCTACACCTTC
few	TRBD2	TRBJ2-3	TRBV7-3	CASSLSGGSTDTQYF	TGTGCCAGCAGCTTAAGCGGGGGGAGCACAGATACGCAGTATTTT
NA	NA	TRBJ2-1	TRBV6-2/TRBV6-3	CASSQHYSGAYNEQFF	TGTGCCAGCAGTCAGCACTACTCCGGGGCCTACAATGAGCAGTTCTTC
few	NA	TRBJ1-1	TRBV7-3	CASSLSPAGMNTEAFF	TGTGCCAGCAGCTTAAGTCCGGCAGGCATGAACACTGAAGCTTTCTTT
NA	NA	TRBJ2-3	TRBV5-4	CASSLPSSDTQYF	TGTGCCAGCAGCTTGCCGAGCTCAGATACGCAGTATTTT
many	TRBD2	TRBJ2-5	TRBV20-1	CSARDGGGRETQYF	TGCAGTGCTAGAGATGGCGGGGGGCGAGAGACCCAGTACTTC